The present TCR beta chain was sequenced within a study of blood T cell repertoires in COVID-19. Study context: The United States, Italy and Spain supplied acute and convalescent COVID-19 samples.

The protocol was immunoSEQ multiplex PCR, while the TCRdb copy is restricted to in-frame clones and leaves out a portion. This sample has more than 300,000 clones, with roughly 91% found just once. Germline CDR1 SGHAT, CDR2 FQNNGV. V was shortened by 6 bases and J by 6 bases, with 21 bases between the two germline ends. The CDR3 is 16 residues long. Adults between roughly 18 and 95 years of age took part from 20 to 25 US areas. Clinical histories supplied by participants themselves formed the basis of cohort assignment. The clonotype was recovered from a woman in her late teens or twenties who had recovered from COVID-19. The chain links TRBV11-2 to TRBJ2-1, with D possibly being TRBD2 (8 bases). The sequenced sample was PBMCs or T cells enriched from blood (not recorded which). The CDR3 DNA reads TGTGCCAGCAGAACGACCGGGACTAGGGGGCTCAATGAGCAGTTCTTC. It codes for CASRTTGTRGLNEQFF.